This T cell receptor (beta chain) comes out of a study of identical twins. Findings of the study overall: The authors noted that invariant MAIT and iNKT cells could partly confound zero-insertion analyses.

The CDR3 totals 13 residues. The V gene's germline CDR1 is LGHDT and CDR2 YNNKEL (reference sequence). This clonotype was found many times. Its antigen remains unidentified. Relative to the germline gene, one junction end is altered; a read error may explain this. Everyone who donated was a healthy Caucasian. One entry per CDR3 protein results from TCRdb running MiXCR on the 5' RACE reads. The repertoire holds about 700,000 distinct CDR3 sequences, with roughly 8% as singletons. These records were also assigned to another study, of yellow fever vaccine responses in identical twins. That paper notes: Reported findings indicate that twins' vaccine T cell responses seemed partially convergent, partially personalized.

The chain has TRBV3-1 and TRBJ1-1, with no clear D. Sequenced sample: PBMCs. This TCR was recovered from a woman younger than 30 in good health. CDR3 sequence reads: CASSQVPNTEAFF. CDR3 bases: TGCGCCAGCAGCCAAGTACCGAACACTGAAGCTTTCTTT.